These 5 T cell receptor beta chains originate from one sample sequenced in a study of early T cells in non-severe SARS-CoV-2 infection. TCRdb passed the 5' RACE reads through MiXCR, listing each CDR3 protein once. The table shows 40,000 to 60,000 distinct CDR3 sequences, with roughly 9.8% occurring only once. The specimen sequenced was whole blood. The receptors come from an adult who was a healthcare worker with PCR-confirmed SARS-CoV-2 infection or an uninfected control (not recorded which).

In its sample, this clonotype was seen many times. J is TRBJ2-7 and V is TRBV20-1, with unresolved D. V was pared by 0 bases and J by 3 bases, with 6 bases between. Germline CDR1 is DFQATT and CDR2 is SNEGSKA (reference sequence). This CDR3 has 12 residues. The CDR3 nucleotides read TGCAGTGCTAGAGACGACGGCTACGAGCAGTACTTC. This gives the protein CSARDDGYEQYF.

This clonotype was seen a few times. The chain combines TRBV5-8 with TRBJ2-3; 14 bases are shared with TRBD2. The CDR3 runs 16 residues. The germline V gene has CDR1 SGHTS and CDR2 YDEGEE. V shed 3 bases, J shed 4 bases, and the junction held 4 bases outside the gene matches. CDR3 coding DNA: TGTGCCAGCAGCTACGGACTAGCGGGAGGATCAGATACGCAGTATTTT. Residues: CASSYGLAGGSDTQYF.

The sample holds many counts of this clonotype. The chain carries TRBV27 and TRBJ2-7; D may match TRBD1 or TRBD2 (5 bases each). The V and J ends lost 4 bases and 2 bases respectively, with 9 bases between them. CDR1 and CDR2 from the germline V gene are MNHEY and SMNVEV (reference sequence). This CDR3 comprises 13 residues. CDR3 amino acids: CASSYQGPYEQYF. CDR3 bases: TGTGCCAGCAGTTATCAGGGACCCTACGAGCAGTACTTC.

Many counts were recorded for this clonotype. This CDR3 is CASSLSGARDTDTQYF. The CDR3 coding sequence is TGTGCCAGCAGCCTCTCCGGGGCTCGAGACACAGATACGCAGTATTTT. The V and J genes are TRBV9 and TRBJ2-3; possibly TRBD1 or TRBD2 for D (5 bases each). The V gene's germline CDR1 is SGDLS and CDR2 YYNGEE. This CDR3 is 16 amino acids long. The V gene lost 4 bases and the J gene lost 2 bases, with 17 bases spanning the gap.

Many counts were recorded for this clonotype. V gene TRBV2 combines with J gene TRBJ1-3; D is ambiguous. This CDR3 contains 12 residues. V was trimmed by 2 bases and J by 4 bases, leaving 3 bases between them. The germline gives CDR1 SNHLY, CDR2 FYNNEI. The CDR3 loop is CASSELGNTIYF. The CDR3 bases are TGTGCCAGCAGTGAACTGGGAAACACCATATATTTT.